These 3 T cell receptor beta chains share one sample of origin, sequenced in a study of blood T cell dynamics during melanoma immunotherapy (dated by TCRdb to the early 2020s). The time point label, read with the paper, signifies: pre-treatment baseline. Libraries were built with the immunoSEQ multiplex PCR assay. Entries here come from immuneACCESS through TCRdb and include only in-frame sequences with V and J called. Some clones fail to appear in such tables; in the studies checked, an unresolved V gene covers under half of the shortfall, and the cause of the remainder is unknown. This sample holds about 13,000 clones; around 92% were observed only once. Around 3.4% of the sample belongs to the ten largest clones. The material was blood, obtained from a patient treated with checkpoint blockade. These receptors were obtained from a human donor with melanoma.

This sequence joins TRBV5-4 and TRBJ2-7; 8 bases fit TRBD1. CDR3 length: 15 amino acids. V lost 0 bases, J lost 7 bases, and 9 bases stayed unmatched. Per germline, CDR1 SGHNT and CDR2 YYREEE (reference sequence). In DNA, the CDR3 is TGTGCCAGCAGCTTGGTTGTCAGGGGGCGCGAAGAGCAGTACTTC. Translated, it gives CASSLVVRGREEQYF.

This clone was counted only a few times. The chain recombines TRBV2 with TRBJ2-1; 10 bases are shared with TRBD2. With 5 bases clipped from V and 8 bases from J, the junction kept 9 bases outside the gene matches. CDR3 size: 15 residues. Germline CDR1 reads SNHLY; CDR2 reads FYNNEI. The CDR3 spells CASSYSGRAIDEQFF. CDR3 DNA: TGTGCCAGCAGTTACAGCGGGAGGGCTATCGATGAGCAGTTCTTC.

V gene TRBV11-3 combines with J gene TRBJ2-5; 8 bases agree with TRBD1. The V gene end was trimmed by 5 bases and the J gene end by 4 bases; junction bases not matched to a gene: 6. Per the germline V gene, CDR1 is SGHNT and CDR2 is YENEEA. The CDR3 consists of 14 residues. CDR3: CASSQGADGETQYF. In DNA form, the CDR3 reads TGTGCCAGCAGCCAGGGGGCCGATGGAGAGACCCAGTACTTC.